These 32 T cell receptor beta chains came from one sample sequenced in a study of blood T cell repertoires in COVID-19. Libraries were prepared by immunoSEQ multiplex PCR; TCRdb keeps only in-frame clonotypes and omits some of them. The sample comprises approximately 220,000 clones, 80% to 85% of which are singletons, and 2.3% rests with the top ten. Sequencing was carried out using peripheral blood. The receptors here all came from a woman aged 60-70 years with acute or convalescent COVID-19.

This chain links TRBV6-1 with TRBJ2-5; 9 nucleotides match TRBD1. Per germline, CDR1 MNHNS and CDR2 SASEGT. The CDR3 has 17 residues. Trimming removed 0 bases from V and 4 bases from J; junction bases left unmatched: 9. CDR3 DNA sequence: TGTGCCAGCAGTGAAGCGGCGGGGACAGGGAGGGGAGAGACCCAGTACTTC. It yields the protein CASSEAAGTGRGETQYF.

This chain links TRBV5-1 with TRBJ1-1; 7 bases are a match to TRBD1. Trimming at V came to 4 bases and at J to 5 bases, leaving 20 bases not matched to a gene. The CDR3 runs 18 residues. Germline-derived CDR1 and CDR2 are SGHRS and YFSETQ. The chain's CDR3 is CASSPRDSWEAFLTEAFF. In DNA, the CDR3 is TGCGCCAGCAGCCCTAGGGACAGTTGGGAGGCTTTTTTGACTGAAGCTTTCTTT.

This sequence joins TRBV7-9 and TRBJ1-3; no clear D. The CDR3 sequence is 15 residues long. Per the germline V gene, CDR1 is SEHNR and CDR2 is FQNEAQ (reference sequence). Trimming stripped 1 base from V and 6 bases from J, with 13 bases between. CDR3 in amino acids: CASSLGQRQANTIYF. CDR3 DNA sequence: TGTGCCAGCAGCTTAGGCCAGCGGCAGGCAAACACCATATATTTT.

The chain is built from TRBV7-9 and TRBJ2-1, with 9 positions matching TRBD1. With 6 bases clipped from V and 4 bases from J, the junction kept 10 bases outside the gene matches. The CDR3 is 16 residues long. The V gene's germline CDR1 is SEHNR and CDR2 FQNEAQ (reference sequence). In nucleotides, the CDR3 is TGTGCCAGCAGAGGAGGTGCGGGACAGGGATACAATGAGCAGTTCTTC. Its protein is CASRGGAGQGYNEQFF.

This chain connects TRBV6-1 to TRBJ1-1; D is uncertain. Germline lookup yields CDR1 MNHNS and CDR2 SASEGT. The CDR3 runs to 14 residues. The V gene lost 3 bases and the J gene lost 5 bases, with 13 bases spanning the gap. This chain's CDR3 is CASSDEGAGTEAFF. CDR3 in DNA: TGTGCCAGCAGTGATGAGGGCGCGGGTACTGAAGCTTTCTTT.

This rearrangement joins TRBV5-1 to TRBJ2-2; possibly TRBD1 for D (6 bases). Trimming removed 4 bases at V and 3 bases at J, with 10 bases between. From germline, CDR1 is SGHRS and CDR2 YFSETQ. The CDR3 totals 14 residues. CDR3 sequence reads: CASSPGEYTGELFF. The CDR3 region has the DNA TGCGCCAGCAGCCCAGGGGAATACACCGGGGAGCTGTTTTTT.

Points on this clone: The same CDR3 can be traced to other DNA sequences in this sample. The chain's CDR3 is CASSPHRGRGNTIYF. Written as DNA, the CDR3 is TGTGCCAGCAGTCCACACAGGGGACGTGGAAACACCATATATTTT. This chain links TRBV27 with TRBJ1-3; TRBD1 agrees at 7 bases. Per the germline V gene, CDR1 is MNHEY and CDR2 is SMNVEV (reference sequence). The V segment lost 5 bases and the J segment 3 bases; nucleotides outside the gene matches: 7. The CDR3 covers 15 residues.

This clone was observed a handful of times. V gene TRBV10-1 combines with J gene TRBJ1-6; no definite D call. Germline CDR1 and CDR2: WNHNN and SYGVQD (reference sequence). This CDR3 has 16 amino acids. Trimming took off 8 bases at V and 3 bases at J, with 17 bases between the two ends. The CDR3 DNA is TGCGCCAGCCCATTCAGTAAACAGTTCTATAATTCACCCCTCCACTTT. It encodes CASPFSKQFYNSPLHF.

The V gene is TRBV7-2, the J gene TRBJ1-5; 7 nucleotides align to TRBD1. The CDR3 extends over 15 amino acids. Trimming at V came to 4 bases and at J to 3 bases, leaving 6 bases not matched to a gene. Germline CDR1 reads SGHTA; CDR2 reads FQGNSA. The DNA for the CDR3 is TGTGCCAGCAGCTACGGACAGGCTGTCAATCAGCCCCAGCATTTT. Encoded protein: CASSYGQAVNQPQHF.

This chain uses TRBV5-4 with TRBJ1-5, with TRBD1 as a possible D gene (5 bases). Trimming took off 0 bases at V and 6 bases at J, with 7 bases between the two ends. CDR1 is SGHNT, CDR2 YYREEE, per germline (reference sequence). CDR3 length: 13 residues. The CDR3 is CASSLGGGQPQHF. The CDR3 DNA sequence: TGTGCCAGCAGCTTGGGGGGGGGTCAGCCCCAGCATTTT.

The genes are TRBV7-6 and TRBJ2-1; 7 positions match TRBD2. This CDR3 contains 16 residues. Germline trimming cut 7 bases from V and 3 bases from J; bases unmatched to any gene: 12. Per the germline V gene, CDR1 is SGHVS and CDR2 is FNYEAQ. This CDR3 reads CASTQAGTAGYNEQFF. The CDR3 coding sequence is TGTGCCAGCACCCAAGCGGGAACTGCCGGCTACAATGAGCAGTTCTTC.

V is TRBV19 and J is TRBJ2-1; TRBD2 agrees at 9 bases. Germline lookup yields CDR1 LNHDA and CDR2 SQIVND (reference sequence). CDR3 length: 15 residues. Losses at the gene ends were 1 base for V and 13 bases for J; bases not matched to a gene: 11. CDR3 DNA sequence: TGTGCCAGTAGTATAGCACTAGCGGGCCCCCATTCTCAGTTCTTC. Translating it yields CASSIALAGPHSQFF.

The rearrangement uses TRBV25-1 and TRBJ1-1, with TRBD1 identical over 9 bases. Germline CDR1 MGHDK, CDR2 SYGVNS. This CDR3 contains 12 residues. V gave up 4 bases and J gave up 9 bases; unmatched junction bases: 3. CDR3 loop: CASSAGTGKAFF. The CDR3 bases are TGTGCCAGCAGTGCCGGGACAGGGAAAGCTTTCTTT.

V usage is TRBV6-1 and J usage is TRBJ1-2; TRBD1 matches 8 bases. This CDR3 comprises 15 residues. Trimming cost V 0 bases and J 4 bases; bases outside gene matches: 4. CDR1 and CDR2 (germline): MNHNS, SASEGT. The CDR3 is CASSEAGQGVYGYTF. For the CDR3, the DNA is TGTGCCAGCAGTGAAGCAGGACAGGGTGTCTATGGCTACACCTTC.

This chain connects TRBV4-1 to TRBJ1-4, with D possibly being TRBD1 (6 bases). Germline CDR1 reads MGHRA; CDR2 reads YSYEKL. The CDR3 loop spans 15 amino acids. Trimming took off 4 bases at V and 1 base at J, with 10 bases between the two ends. The CDR3 DNA reads as TGCGCCAGCAGCCTCACGGACAGAACTAATGAAAAACTGTTTTTT. Amino acids: CASSLTDRTNEKLFF.

This clone was detected only a few times. The genes are TRBV5-4 and TRBJ2-2; D remains unclear. The CDR3 sequence is 14 residues long. V lost 0 bases to trimming and J lost 6 bases, with 9 bases between them. Germline V gene data show CDR1 as SGHNT and CDR2 as YYREEE (reference sequence). The CDR3 coding sequence is TGTGCCAGCAGCTTGGAAACGGTCGCCGGGGAGCTGTTTTTT. Amino acids: CASSLETVAGELFF. Filled out from reference TRBV5-4 and TRBJ2-2, the complete variable domain reads ETGVTQSPTHLIKTRGQQVTLRCSSQSGHNTVSWYQQALGQGPQFIFQYYREEENGRGNFPPRFSGLQFPNYSSELNVNALELDDSALYLCASSLETVAGELFFGEGSRLTVL.

The chain combines TRBV18 with TRBJ1-6; D perhaps matches TRBD1 (5 bases). Looked up from germline, CDR1 is KGHSH and CDR2 is LQKENI. CDR3 length: 14 amino acids. The V and J ends lost 1 base and 10 bases respectively, with 11 bases between them. This CDR3 is CASSPLPGDSPLHF. CDR3 bases: TGTGCCAGCTCACCACTTCCGGGGGACTCACCCCTCCACTTT.

Note on this clone: The same CDR3 is also encoded by other DNA sequences in this sample. V usage is TRBV28 and J usage is TRBJ1-2, with D tentatively TRBD1 (6 bases). The CDR3 length is 13 residues. CDR1 is MDHEN and CDR2 is SYDVKM in the germline V gene. Trimming left V 3 bases short and J 4 bases short, with 9 bases between. The CDR3 nucleotides are TGTGCCAGCAGTTTGGACAGAGGCTATGGCTACACCTTC. Its protein is CASSLDRGYGYTF.

The V and J genes are TRBV4-2 and TRBJ1-2, with 8 bases lining up with TRBD1. This CDR3 spans 16 amino acids. From germline, CDR1 is LGHNA and CDR2 YNFKEQ. With V trimmed by 2 bases and J by 3 bases, 8 bases remained unmatched. The DNA of the CDR3 is TGTGCCAGCAGCCAATCAGCAGGGGGCGCGTACTATGGCTACACCTTC. As protein: CASSQSAGGAYYGYTF.

The table lists this clone with a count of one. This chain links TRBV14 with TRBJ2-3; a possible D gene is TRBD2 (6 bases). Germline CDR1 and CDR2: SGHDN and FVKESK. The CDR3 runs 15 residues. The V end was cut by 3 bases, the J end by 2 bases, with 12 bases between. Written as DNA, the CDR3 is TGTGCCAGCAGCCATAGCGGTGGCGTCACAGATACGCAGTATTTT. The encoded protein is CASSHSGGVTDTQYF.

This clone was picked up one time. The V and J genes are TRBV5-4 and TRBJ1-2; D perhaps matches TRBD1 (6 bases). The CDR3 consists of 16 residues. In germline, CDR1 is SGHNT, CDR2 YYREEE (reference sequence). The V end was cut by 2 bases, the J end by 6 bases, with 20 bases between. As DNA, the CDR3 is TGTGCCAGCAGCTTACTCCCCGGGGGGCGCAACAATGGCTACACCTTC. Translating it yields CASSLLPGGRNNGYTF.

Only one count was recorded for this clone. The rearrangement links TRBV9 to TRBJ2-1; tentative D call: TRBD2 (5 bases). Germline values: CDR1 SGDLS, CDR2 YYNGEE. The CDR3 has 12 amino acids. V gave up 4 bases and J gave up 9 bases, with 11 bases separating them. CDR3 loop: CASSPPGVEQFF. The CDR3 nucleotides are TGTGCCAGCAGCCCGCCCGGGGTTGAGCAGTTCTTC.

The CDR3 DNA is TGTGCCAGCACCCCGCCCCGGGGACAGCACACCGGGGAGCTGTTTTTT. Its protein is CASTPPRGQHTGELFF. The genes are TRBV6-6 and TRBJ2-2; 7 nucleotides match TRBD1. Germline CDR1 reads MNHNY; CDR2 reads SVGAGI (reference sequence). The CDR3 totals 16 residues. Trimming cost V 7 bases and J 3 bases; bases outside gene matches: 11.

The chain couples TRBV19 to TRBJ2-1, with 15 bases aligning to TRBD2. Germline V gene data show CDR1 as LNHDA and CDR2 as SQIVND (reference sequence). This CDR3 contains 15 residues. With V trimmed by 6 bases and J by 8 bases, 5 bases remained unmatched. Here the CDR3 reads CASRGLAGGKDEQFF. CDR3 coding DNA: TGTGCCAGTAGGGGACTAGCGGGGGGCAAGGATGAGCAGTTCTTC.

The chain links TRBV19 to TRBJ1-1; D perhaps matches TRBD1 (6 bases). This CDR3 has 16 amino acids. Per the germline V gene, CDR1 is LNHDA and CDR2 is SQIVND (reference sequence). V was pared by 7 bases and J by 0 bases, with 18 bases between. CDR3 region: CASTTRLTGMNTEAFF. CDR3 bases: TGTGCCAGTACCACCCGCCTGACAGGCATGAACACTGAAGCTTTCTTT.

The chain is built from TRBV3-1 (or the pseudogene TRBV3-2) and TRBJ1-3; 11 positions match TRBD1. With 2 bases clipped from V and 4 bases from J, the junction kept 7 bases outside the gene matches. Germline V gene data show CDR1 as LGHDT and CDR2 as YNNKEL (reference sequence). The CDR3 is 17 amino acids. The CDR3 bases are TGTGCCAGCAGCCAAAGAAGGACAGGGGGCAGGGGAAACACCATATATTTT. It codes for CASSQRRTGGRGNTIYF.

V is TRBV6-6 and J is TRBJ2-5; 8 positions agree with TRBD1. The CDR3 sequence is 16 residues long. The V and J ends lost 6 bases and 1 base, in that order; junction bases with no gene match: 10. The germline V gene has CDR1 MNHNY and CDR2 SVGAGI (reference sequence). Written as DNA, the CDR3 is TGTGCCAGCAGCCCACCACGACAGGGGCCCCAAGAGACCCAGTACTTC. It encodes CASSPPRQGPQETQYF.

V gene TRBV7-2 combines with J gene TRBJ1-6; D is undetermined. Trimming removed 5 bases at V and 0 bases at J, with 11 bases between. Germline V CDR1 and CDR2: SGHTA, FQGNSA. The length of the CDR3 is 16 residues. DNA for the CDR3: TGTGCCAGCAGCGGTCCGGGTAGCTCCTATAATTCACCCCTCCACTTT. This translates into CASSGPGSSYNSPLHF.

This sequence joins TRBV27 and TRBJ2-5; 10 nucleotides line up with TRBD2. The CDR3 has 15 amino acids. The germline V gene has CDR1 MNHEY and CDR2 SMNVEV (reference sequence). V lost 5 bases to trimming and J lost 4 bases; unmatched junction nucleotides: 7. CDR3 DNA sequence: TGTGCCAGCAGTACTAGCGGGGAACGTCCAGAGACCCAGTACTTC. It specifies CASSTSGERPETQYF.

V usage is TRBV3-1 (or the pseudogene TRBV3-2) and J usage is TRBJ2-5; 8 bases are shared with TRBD2. The CDR3 runs 15 residues. The germline CDR1 and CDR2 sequences are LGHDT and YNNKEL (reference sequence). Trimming took 1 base from V and 5 from J; bases not matched to a gene: 6. CDR3 in DNA: TGTGCCAGCAGCCAAGGAAGCGGGGGTGGGGAGACCCAGTACTTC. It codes for CASSQGSGGGETQYF.

The rearrangement joins TRBV2 to TRBJ2-3; D perhaps matches TRBD1 (5 bases). The germline V and J ends were trimmed by 6 bases and 2 bases, with 15 bases remaining between them. Per the germline V gene, CDR1 is SNHLY and CDR2 is FYNNEI. This CDR3 has 15 residues. The CDR3 is CASRLTGLTTDTQYF. In DNA, the CDR3 is TGTGCCAGCAGACTCACAGGTCTCACCACAGATACGCAGTATTTT.

The V gene is TRBV23-1, the J gene TRBJ2-7; 7 bases map to TRBD2. TRBV23-1 is classed as an ORF, of uncertain function. Unmatched junction bases numbered 10, after V lost 8 bases and J lost 0 bases. The CDR3 length is 15 residues. The DNA for the CDR3 is TGCGCCAGCCCCGGGTCGGGGGGAATCTCCTACGAGCAGTACTTC. Its protein product is CASPGSGGISYEQYF.